Included here is one T cell receptor (beta chain) sequence, with context. Documented treatment: randomized to nivolumab then ipilimumab (arm A) or the reverse (arm B). Sorted cells were live CD3+CD8+, lacking CD19 and CD56, from PBMCs. This CDR3 region has 10 residues. Trimming removed 6 bases at V and 5 bases at J, with 4 bases between. Germline V gene lookup returns CDR1 KGHSH and CDR2 LQKENI. Data came from immunoSEQ multiplex PCR; TCRdb stores just in-frame clones and leaves some out. The table records about 11,000 clones, about 78% of them present only once. This entry is derived from a study of sequential checkpoint blockade in melanoma. Study-level information: Arm A got nivolumab then ipilimumab; arm B the reverse, 1:1. After both sequences, patients received maintenance nivolumab.

V usage is TRBV18 and J usage is TRBJ2-5; D remains ambiguous. The clonotype comes from a human donor with melanoma. The material was CD8+ T cells sorted from blood (inferred from file names), obtained from a patient given nivolumab and ipilimumab in sequence. The CDR3 nucleotides are TGTGCCAGCTCTGGCGAGACCCAGTACTTC. Residues: CASSGETQYF.